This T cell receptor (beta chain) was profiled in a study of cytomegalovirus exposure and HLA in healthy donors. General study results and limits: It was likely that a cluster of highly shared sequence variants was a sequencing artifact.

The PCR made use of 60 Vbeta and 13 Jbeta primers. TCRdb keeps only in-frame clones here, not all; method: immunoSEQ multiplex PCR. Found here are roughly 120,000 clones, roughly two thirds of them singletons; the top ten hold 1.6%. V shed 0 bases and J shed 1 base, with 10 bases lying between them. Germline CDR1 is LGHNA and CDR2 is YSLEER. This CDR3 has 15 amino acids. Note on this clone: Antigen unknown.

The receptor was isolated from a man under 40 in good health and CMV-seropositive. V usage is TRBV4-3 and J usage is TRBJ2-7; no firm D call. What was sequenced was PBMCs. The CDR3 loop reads CASSQDPARSYEQYF. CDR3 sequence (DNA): TGCGCCAGCAGCCAAGATCCTGCGCGGTCCTACGAGCAGTACTTC.